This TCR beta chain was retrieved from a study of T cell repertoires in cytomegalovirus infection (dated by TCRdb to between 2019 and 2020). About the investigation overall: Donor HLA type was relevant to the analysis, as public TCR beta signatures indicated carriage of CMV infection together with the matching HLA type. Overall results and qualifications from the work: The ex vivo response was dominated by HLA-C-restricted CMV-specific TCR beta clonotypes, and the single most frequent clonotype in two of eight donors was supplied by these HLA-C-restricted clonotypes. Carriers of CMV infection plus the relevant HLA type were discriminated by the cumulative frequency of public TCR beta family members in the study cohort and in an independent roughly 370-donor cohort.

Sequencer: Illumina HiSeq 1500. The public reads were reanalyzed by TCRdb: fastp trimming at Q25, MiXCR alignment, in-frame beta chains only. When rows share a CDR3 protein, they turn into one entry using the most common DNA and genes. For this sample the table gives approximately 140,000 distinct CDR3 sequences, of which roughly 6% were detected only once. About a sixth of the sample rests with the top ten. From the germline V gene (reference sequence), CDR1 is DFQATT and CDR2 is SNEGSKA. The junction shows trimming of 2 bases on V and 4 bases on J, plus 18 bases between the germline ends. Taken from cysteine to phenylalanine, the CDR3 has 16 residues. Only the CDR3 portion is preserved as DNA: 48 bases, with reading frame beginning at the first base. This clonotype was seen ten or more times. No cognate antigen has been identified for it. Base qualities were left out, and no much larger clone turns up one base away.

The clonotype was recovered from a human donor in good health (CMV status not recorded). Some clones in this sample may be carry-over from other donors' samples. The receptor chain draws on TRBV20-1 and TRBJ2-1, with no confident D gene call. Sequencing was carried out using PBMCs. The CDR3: CSARPLRPQRYNEQFF. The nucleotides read TGCAGTGCTAGACCCCTCCGCCCCCAACGATACAATGAGCAGTTCTTC.